The T cell receptor beta chain described here comes from a study of neoadjuvant anti-PD-1 for oral cavity cancer. Time point of the sample: after neoadjuvant nivolumab, at surgical resection. V dropped 4 bases and J dropped 4 bases, with 8 bases sitting between them. The length of the CDR3 is 13 residues. Per the germline V gene, CDR1 is SGDLS and CDR2 is YYNGEE. Survey sequencing of tumors mostly used about 4.8 ug DNA, two replicates. Repertoires were generated with immunoSEQ multiplex PCR, while TCRdb's copy carries only in-frame clones and drops some. There are about 37,000 clones in the sample; roughly two fifths occur only once, and approximately 15% lies in the top ten.

This clonotype was obtained from a person aged 35-79 years with oral cavity squamous cell carcinoma. V usage is TRBV9 and J usage is TRBJ1-4, with D maybe TRBD1 (5 bases). Sequenced material: tumor tissue, taken after nivolumab (anti-PD-1) treatment. CDR3 sequence reads: CASSRDHNEKLFF. The CDR3 DNA follows: TGTGCCAGCAGCCGGGACCATAATGAAAAACTGTTTTTT.